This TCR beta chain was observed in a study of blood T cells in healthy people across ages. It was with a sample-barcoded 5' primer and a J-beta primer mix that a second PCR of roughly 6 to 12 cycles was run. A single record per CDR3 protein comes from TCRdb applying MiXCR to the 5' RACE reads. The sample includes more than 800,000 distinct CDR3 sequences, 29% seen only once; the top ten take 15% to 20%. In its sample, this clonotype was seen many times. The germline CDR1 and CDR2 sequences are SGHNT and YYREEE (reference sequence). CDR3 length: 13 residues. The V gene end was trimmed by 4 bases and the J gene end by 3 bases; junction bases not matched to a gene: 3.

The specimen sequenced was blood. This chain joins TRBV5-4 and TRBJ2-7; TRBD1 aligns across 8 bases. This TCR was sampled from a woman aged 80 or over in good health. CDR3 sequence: CASSRDRNYEQYF. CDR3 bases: TGTGCCAGCAGCAGGGACAGGAACTACGAGCAGTACTTC. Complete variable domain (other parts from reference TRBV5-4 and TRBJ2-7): ETGVTQSPTHLIKTRGQQVTLRCSSQSGHNTVSWYQQALGQGPQFIFQYYREEENGRGNFPPRFSGLQFPNYSSELNVNALELDDSALYLCASSRDRNYEQYFGPGTRLTVT.